This is a list of T cell receptor beta chains from one sample in a study of blood T cell repertoires in COVID-19. Data came from immunoSEQ multiplex PCR; TCRdb stores just in-frame clones and leaves some out. The sample lists 300,000 or so clones, 85% occurring once. The sample consisted of peripheral blood. The receptor set was obtained from a woman aged 45-65 years with active or convalescent COVID-19. Each CDR3 is given with its conserved first and last residue. D genes are given only for firm matches. Expanded clones get a size class; other rows say once, few or many, or leave the size out.

D gene	clone size	V gene	J gene	CDR3 protein	CDR3 DNA
TRBD2	.	TRBV19	TRBJ2-7	CASSHAGTSSYEQYF	TGTGCCAGTAGCCATGCCGGGACTAGCTCCTACGAGCAGTACTTC
.	.	TRBV4-1	TRBJ1-3	CASSLQDLGGTIYF	TGCGCCAGCAGCCTCCAGGACCTGGGAGGCACCATATATTTT
TRBD2	.	TRBV7-8	TRBJ2-7	CASSLVLAGSEQYF	TGTGCCAGCAGCTTGGTCCTAGCGGGATCGGAGCAGTACTTC
.	.	TRBV7-2	TRBJ2-2	CASSSLANTGELFF	TGTGCCAGCAGCTCGTTAGCGAACACCGGGGAGCTGTTTTTT
TRBD2	.	TRBV7-9	TRBJ2-7	CASSPPGLAGGEQYF	TGTGCCAGCAGCCCGCCCGGACTAGCGGGGGGCGAGCAGTACTTC
.	.	TRBV20-1	TRBJ1-3	CSASNYWESGNTIYF	TGCAGTGCTAGTAATTATTGGGAGTCAGGAAACACCATATATTTT
.	.	TRBV5-1	TRBJ1-5	CASSLTPTGNQPQHF	TGCGCCAGCAGTCTAACCCCCACGGGAAATCAGCCCCAGCATTTT
.	once	TRBV24-1	TRBJ2-3	CATFDTPSTDTQYF	TGTGCCACCTTCGACACCCCTAGCACAGATACGCAGTATTTT
TRBD1	.	TRBV5-1	TRBJ1-4	CASSLIPLGQGDEKLFF	TGCGCCAGCAGCTTGATTCCGTTGGGACAGGGAGATGAAAAACTGTTTTTT
.	.	TRBV28	TRBJ2-5	CASSLWTVYQETQYF	TGTGCCAGCAGTTTATGGACAGTCTACCAAGAGACCCAGTACTTC
.	once	TRBV9	TRBJ2-7	CASSVHADTTYEQYF	TGTGCCAGCAGCGTTCATGCAGATACTACCTACGAGCAGTACTTC
TRBD2	.	TRBV3-1/TRBV3-2	TRBJ2-3	CASSQDRRGLAGGRKDTQYF	TGTGCCAGCAGCCAAGATCGTCGGGGACTAGCGGGAGGGCGAAAAGATACGCAGTATTTT
TRBD1	.	TRBV5-1	TRBJ1-1	CASSLTGQGGTEAFF	TGCGCCAGCAGCTTGACGGGACAGGGCGGCACTGAAGCTTTCTTT
TRBD2	once	TRBV9	TRBJ2-5	CASSGRTSGSLRETQYF	TGTGCCAGCAGCGGTCGGACTAGCGGGAGCCTCAGGGAGACCCAGTACTTC
.	.	TRBV4-2	TRBJ1-6	CASSQGGESPLHF	TGTGCCAGCAGCCAGGGAGGGGAATCACCCCTCCACTTT
.	.	TRBV2	TRBJ1-2	CASSYYYGYTF	TGTGCCAGCAGTTATTATTATGGCTACACCTTC
TRBD1	.	TRBV19	TRBJ2-7	CASSIPGQGIYEQYF	TGTGCCAGTAGTATACCGGGACAGGGGATCTACGAGCAGTACTTC
.	.	TRBV2	TRBJ1-5	CASSEGARNQPQHF	TGTGCCAGCAGTGAGGGGGCCAGAAATCAGCCCCAGCATTTT
TRBD2	.	TRBV28	TRBJ2-1	CASSRTSVAYNEQFF	TGTGCCAGCAGTCGGACTAGCGTAGCCTACAATGAGCAGTTCTTC
TRBD2	once	TRBV5-1	TRBJ2-3	CASSLDGLARLTDTQYF	TGCGCCAGCAGCTTGGACGGACTAGCGAGACTCACAGATACGCAGTATTTT
TRBD1	.	TRBV7-8	TRBJ1-2	CASSFGQGYGYTF	TGTGCCAGCAGCTTCGGACAGGGCTATGGCTACACCTTC
.	few	TRBV5-4	TRBJ2-1	CASTWGESSYNEQFF	TGTGCCAGCACCTGGGGCGAGAGCTCCTACAATGAGCAGTTCTTC
TRBD2	once	TRBV7-7	TRBJ2-5	CASTPLGLAGPETQYF	TGTGCTAGCACCCCTTTGGGACTAGCGGGACCAGAGACCCAGTACTTC
TRBD1	.	TRBV6-1	TRBJ1-5	CASSEGLGQGGQPQHF	TGTGCCAGCAGTGAAGGTCTGGGACAGGGCGGTCAGCCCCAGCATTTT
TRBD2	.	TRBV5-4	TRBJ2-1	CASTQAGGDYNEQFF	TGTGCCTCGACCCAAGCGGGAGGGGACTACAATGAGCAGTTCTTC
.	.	TRBV7-6	TRBJ2-2	CAGGASWESNTGELFF	TGTGCCGGGGGGGCTAGCTGGGAGTCGAACACCGGGGAGCTGTTTTTT
TRBD2	.	TRBV15	TRBJ2-1	CATSREGRDEQFF	TGTGCCACCAGCAGAGAGGGGAGGGATGAGCAGTTCTTC
.	.	TRBV21-1	TRBJ2-1	CASSKYTHNEQFF	TGTGCCAGCAGCAAGTACACCCACAATGAGCAGTTCTTC
.	.	TRBV30	TRBJ1-5	CAWSRDSNQPQHF	TGTGCCTGGAGCAGGGATAGCAATCAGCCCCAGCATTTT
.	.	TRBV12-3/TRBV12-4	TRBJ1-1	CASSRRMNTEAFF	TGTGCCAGCTCGCGTCGAATGAACACTGAAGCTTTCTTT
.	.	TRBV24-1	TRBJ2-3	CATAEPGVTDTQYF	TGTGCCACCGCAGAACCGGGGGTGACAGATACGCAGTATTTT
TRBD1	once	TRBV5-1	TRBJ1-4	CASSLGQGYEKLFF	TGCGCCAGCAGCTTGGGACAGGGTTACGAAAAACTGTTTTTT
.	.	TRBV19	TRBJ2-5	CASRFSGVGPETQYF	TGTGCCAGTAGGTTTAGCGGAGTGGGGCCAGAGACCCAGTACTTC
TRBD1	.	TRBV3-1/TRBV3-2	TRBJ2-7	CASSQHGQGYEQYF	TGTGCCAGCAGCCAGCACGGACAGGGCTACGAGCAGTACTTC
TRBD1	.	TRBV19	TRBJ2-5	CASKTGDGETQYF	TGTGCCAGTAAAACAGGGGACGGAGAGACCCAGTACTTC
.	.	TRBV4-2	TRBJ2-1	CASSRGLLPNEQFF	TGTGCCAGCAGCCGGGGACTCCTGCCCAATGAGCAGTTCTTC
.	.	TRBV5-1	TRBJ2-4	CASSLAAGAAKNIQYF	TGCGCCAGCAGCTTGGCCGCCGGAGCGGCCAAAAACATTCAGTACTTC
.	.	TRBV18	TRBJ2-1	CASSPLGRGPNNEQFF	TGTGCCAGCTCACCACTTGGGCGGGGGCCTAACAATGAGCAGTTCTTC
TRBD1	.	TRBV10-3	TRBJ1-2	CAISGGQGGNYGYTF	TGTGCCATCAGTGGGGGACAGGGAGGTAACTATGGCTACACCTTC
TRBD1	few	TRBV3-1/TRBV3-2	TRBJ1-3	CASSLGQAAGNTIYF	TGTGCCAGCAGCCTTGGACAGGCAGCAGGAAACACCATATATTTT
.	.	TRBV28	TRBJ2-1	CASSLPTELKYNEQFF	TGTGCCAGCAGTTTACCGACAGAACTAAAGTACAATGAGCAGTTCTTC
.	.	TRBV11-2	TRBJ2-1	CASSLNPGPNEQFF	TGTGCCAGCAGCTTAAACCCAGGGCCCAATGAGCAGTTCTTC
TRBD2	.	TRBV27	TRBJ2-1	CASSGTTGGNEQFF	TGTGCCAGCAGCGGGACTACGGGGGGCAATGAGCAGTTCTTC
TRBD1	.	TRBV28	TRBJ1-2	CASSLSGTVNYGYTF	TGTGCCAGCAGTTTATCCGGGACAGTTAACTATGGCTACACCTTC
.	.	TRBV5-1	TRBJ1-4	CASCCGTSTNEKLFF	TGCGCCAGCTGTTGCGGGACGTCAACTAATGAAAAACTGTTTTTT
.	.	TRBV10-2	TRBJ1-5	CASSEGGGNQPQHF	TGCGCCAGCAGTGAAGGAGGCGGGAATCAGCCCCAGCATTTT
TRBD1	.	TRBV18	TRBJ2-1	CASSPYATGGIYNEQFF	TGTGCCAGCTCACCATATGCCACAGGGGGGATTTACAATGAGCAGTTCTTC
.	.	TRBV7-8	TRBJ1-1	CASSNYAGVDTEAFF	TGTGCCAGCAGCAATTATGCAGGGGTGGACACTGAAGCTTTCTTT
.	.	TRBV28	TRBJ2-1	CASSFGSPHNEQFF	TGTGCCAGCAGTTTTGGGAGTCCGCACAATGAGCAGTTCTTC
.	.	TRBV29-1	TRBJ1-1	CSVDNYGGRGKGTEAFF	TGCAGCGTTGATAATTACGGCGGGCGAGGAAAGGGCACTGAAGCTTTCTTT
.	.	TRBV28	TRBJ1-2	CASSTGSTGYGYTF	TGTGCCAGCAGCACAGGGTCGACGGGCTATGGCTACACCTTC
.	.	TRBV7-7	TRBJ2-2	CASSLEGGRTGELFF	TGTGCCAGCAGCTTAGAGGGAGGACGGACCGGGGAGCTGTTTTTT
TRBD1	.	TRBV28	TRBJ1-4	CASSGQGVVEKLFF	TGTGCCAGCAGTGGACAGGGAGTCGTTGAAAAACTGTTTTTT
.	.	TRBV5-5	TRBJ1-1	CASSPIAGSEAFF	TGTGCCAGCAGCCCTATTGCCGGGAGTGAAGCTTTCTTT